The 5 T cell receptor beta chains below come from one sample, sequenced in a study of identifying expanded T cells in peripheral blood (dated by TCRdb to the late 2010s). Receptors were amplified or captured by the immunoSEQ multiplex PCR assay. TCRdb re-hosts the immuneACCESS table, in-frame sequences only. Its copies lack some clones; in the studies checked, an unresolved V gene accounts for under half of them, and the cause for the rest is not known. The sample contains tens of thousands of clones, 85% to 90% of them found a single time. The ten biggest clones cover around 20% of the sample. The specimen was blood. These receptors came from a person aged 18-69 years in good health.

This clone turned up a few times. The chain uses TRBV19 and TRBJ2-1; D is possibly TRBD1 or TRBD2 (6 bases each). The V end was cut by 4 bases, the J end by 9 bases, with 22 bases between. Germline lookup yields CDR1 LNHDA and CDR2 SQIVND (reference sequence). The CDR3 contains 16 residues. The DNA for the CDR3 is TGTGCCAGTAGTAGCCGGAGTCGGGGGCGGGTAGGTGAGCAGTTCTTC. The encoded protein is CASSSRSRGRVGEQFF.

The CDR3: CATSLGGHTEAFF. The CDR3 DNA sequence: TGTGCCACCAGCCTTGGGGGGCACACTGAAGCTTTCTTT. The J gene is TRBJ1-1, the V gene TRBV15; D is perhaps TRBD1 (6 bases). Germline assignment: CDR1 LNHNV and CDR2 YYDKDF (reference sequence). The CDR3 runs to 13 residues. Trimming took off 5 bases at V and 3 bases at J, with 10 bases between the two ends.

The chain is built from TRBV18 and TRBJ2-7, with 8 bases fitting TRBD1. J gave up 2 bases and V 3 bases, and 21 bases lay outside the gene matches. Germline-derived CDR1 and CDR2 are KGHSH and LQKENI. This CDR3 contains 20 residues. The CDR3: CASSPRLSEYRDRRTYEQYF. For the CDR3, the DNA is TGTGCCAGCTCACCTCGATTATCCGAATACCGGGACAGGCGAACCTACGAGCAGTACTTC.

A remark on this clone: An end of the junction differs from the germline gene, which may be a read error. The chain has TRBV4-3 and TRBJ2-7, with D perhaps assigned TRBD1 or TRBD2 (6 bases each). This CDR3 is 13 amino acids long. Germline assignment: CDR1 LGHNA and CDR2 YSLEER. The CDR3: CASSQDGNGGEHF. The CDR3 DNA reads as TGCGCCAGCAGCCAAGATGGGAACGGGGGCGAACACTTC.

The V call is TRBV6-1, the J call TRBJ1-2, with D unclear. Trimming shortened V by 6 bases and J by 0 bases, and 14 bases separated the two germline ends. The germline gives CDR1 MNHNS, CDR2 SASEGT. The CDR3 is made up of 15 amino acids. The CDR3 nucleotides read TGTGCCAGCAGCCCGGTAGGCCCCGCTAACTATGGCTACACCTTC. It is translated as CASSPVGPANYGYTF.